This TCR beta chain comes out of a study of technical replicates of blood from a handful of donors. Sequencing used immunoSEQ multiplex PCR; TCRdb keeps in-frame clones, though not all of them. Here the sample spans tens of thousands of clones, approximately 96% being singletons. V lost 8 bases and J 0 bases, leaving 11 bases between the germline ends. Germline CDR1 is MDHEN and CDR2 is SYDVKM. CDR3 size: 14 residues. This TCR came from a human donor in good health. The sample was T cells isolated from PBMCs. This rearrangement joins TRBV28 to TRBJ1-5; D possibly corresponds to TRBD1 (5 bases). This chain's CDR3 is CASFGGYSNQPQHF. In DNA, the CDR3 is TGTGCCAGCTTCGGGGGGTATAGCAATCAGCCCCAGCATTTT.